This T cell receptor (beta chain) was identified in a study of monozygotic twins with inflammatory bowel disease. Concerning this clonotype itself: As yet, its antigen is unknown.

Donors gave about 2.5 ml of blood apiece. CDR3 length: 14 residues. CDR1 is SGHRS and CDR2 is YFSETQ in the germline V gene. TCRdb reprocessed the 5' RACE reads, with one entry per CDR3 protein and no DNA. The table for this sample gives around 220,000 distinct CDR3 sequences. General study findings and limits: The study found lower TCRbeta diversity (inverse Simpson) in IBD patients than in healthy co-twins.

The V and J genes are TRBV5-1 and TRBJ2-5; the TCRdb D gene call, TRBD2, has no DNA to confirm it. Sample: blood. The receptor comes from a human donor with ulcerative colitis or Crohn's disease, or a healthy co-twin of an affected twin (not recorded which). CDR3 protein: CASSWGEAEETQYF.